This T cell receptor beta chain appears in the sequencing data of a study of blood T cells in healthy people across ages. Study information: Template switching retrieved approximately one barcoded beta molecule for each two T cells.

Germline CDR1 and CDR2: LGHDT and YNNKEL (reference sequence). V was clipped by 4 bases and J by 7 bases, with 16 bases between them. The CDR3 loop spans 14 amino acids. Then a second PCR, running roughly 7 to 11 cycles, was carried out with a sample-barcoded 5' primer and a J-beta primer mix. Per-sample output comprised a minimum of 2.5 million paired-end reads containing CDR3. TCRdb called the 5' RACE reads again in MiXCR, with one record for every CDR3 protein. This sample has 1.4 million to 1.5 million distinct CDR3 sequences, with approximately 40% found just once. This clonotype was obtained from a young woman in good health. The chain uses TRBV3-1 and TRBJ1-2; maybe TRBD1 (6 bases). The sequencing input was blood. CDR3: CASSPTGTSAGYTF. Here the CDR3 DNA reads TGTGCCAGCAGCCCGACAGGTACATCGGCTGGCTACACCTTC.